The clone carrying this T cell receptor (beta chain) was detected ten times or more. Its specificity is not known. TCR beta VDJ and CDR3 profiling used genomic DNA as template. TCRdb recomputed calls from the reads with MiXCR, one row per CDR3 protein. The sample holds around 400,000 distinct CDR3 sequences; about two thirds are singletons and the top ten take under 4.5%. The data were taken from a study of CD8+CD57+ T cells in acquired aplastic anemia. For the study at large: Healthy-donor CD4+ cells averaged about 9.9 million reads.

CDR1 and CDR2 (germline): GTSNPN, SVGIG (reference sequence). Trimming removed 0 bases from V and 7 bases from J, with 10 bases in between. The CDR3 covers 12 residues. Study results and limitations: Significant differences in CD8+ Simpson's diversity were not observed between patients and controls.

The rearrangement joins TRBV30 to TRBJ2-7; D is possibly TRBD1 (6 bases). The specimen was sorted CD4+, CD8+, or CD8+CD57+ T cells (not recorded which) from PBMCs. The sequence was collected from a human donor in good health, serving as a control. The CDR3 here is CAWSVKRGEQYF. CDR3 nucleotide sequence: TGTGCCTGGAGTGTCAAAAGGGGGGAGCAGTACTTC.